The T cell receptor (beta chain) described here comes from a study of metastatic and nonmetastatic thyroid tumors. Study context: Where malignant and benign thyroid patients were concerned, repertoires were compared across blood and tumor or nodule tissue.

TCRdb re-clonotyped the PCR reads through MiXCR. The data hold some 55,000 clones, with 25% to 30% observed a single time. Germline CDR1 and CDR2: MNHNS and SASEGT. V gave up 5 bases and J gave up 1 base, with 8 bases separating them. CDR3 size: 13 residues. Study-level results: The study reportedly found significantly higher TCR beta diversity in malignant thyroid tumors than benign nodules, in blood and tumor.

A few counts support this clone. As yet, its antigen is unknown. Each patient came to thyroid surgery without any prior treatment (of any kind). Sequences were obtained from blood. This chain connects TRBV6-1 to TRBJ1-1; D perhaps matches TRBD1 (5 bases). The receptor was isolated from a female donor with papillary thyroid cancer or a benign thyroid nodule (not recorded which). Some clones in this sample may be carry-over from other donors' samples. The CDR3 nucleotides read TGTGCCAGCAGTAAGACAGAGAACACTGAAGCTTTCTTT. Residues: CASSKTENTEAFF.